This entry describes one TCR beta chain. The antigen remains unidentified. Trimming took off 5 bases at V and 1 base at J, with 6 bases between the two ends. Germline V gives CDR1 SQVTM, CDR2 ANQGSEA. The CDR3 is made up of 11 amino acids. Blood was sampled at baseline, cycle 4 day 1, and cycle 7 day 1. These data are taken from a study of OX40 agonist ivuxolimab in advanced cancers. Study-wide points: Some patients without response likewise showed low normalized clonal expansion. There were, on average, more expanded clones in CD8+ T cells than in CD4+.

Data came from immunoSEQ multiplex PCR; TCRdb stores just in-frame clones and leaves some out. The sample holds about 31,000 clones, 88% seen once. The chain is built from TRBV29-1 and TRBJ2-7; D ambiguous. This clonotype originated in an adult with an advanced solid tumor such as melanoma, head and neck, liver or kidney cancer. This specimen was CD4+ or CD8+ T cells sorted from blood, taken in a trial of the OX40 agonist ivuxolimab. The CDR3 nucleotides are TGCAGCGTTAGGGCTTCCTACGAGCAGTACTTC. Amino acid sequence: CSVRASYEQYF.